This T cell receptor beta chain came from a study of T cell repertoires in cytomegalovirus infection. TCRdb called the reads again in MiXCR, with one record for every CDR3 protein. The sample consists of about 70,000 distinct CDR3 sequences, roughly 22% of them appearing once. About this clonotype itself: Antigen unknown.

Looked up from germline, CDR1 is SEHNR and CDR2 is FQNEAQ (reference sequence). Trimming stripped 1 base from V and 5 bases from J, with 9 bases between. The CDR3 has 13 residues. V gene TRBV7-9 combines with J gene TRBJ2-7; D tentatively fits TRBD1 or TRBD2 (5 bases each). This receptor was taken from a human donor in good health (CMV status not recorded). Some clones in this sample may be carry-over from other donors' samples. Material: CD8+ T cells from cultured PBMCs, obtained from culture after CMV antigen stimulation. The CDR3 spells CASSLGGYNEQYF. As DNA, the CDR3 is TGTGCCAGCAGCTTAGGGGGGTACAACGAGCAGTACTTC.